This TCR beta chain comes out of a study of T cell repertoires in aging, cancer and after chemotherapy. Across the whole study: Clear clonal overlap appeared across healthy donor samples taken over several months to years.

The CDR3 totals 14 residues. Germline V gene lookup returns CDR1 MNHNS and CDR2 SASEGT. V was cut by 3 bases and J by 7 bases, with 15 bases left in between. Amplification of TCR beta used genomic DNA extracted from peripheral blood. As regards this clonotype: Its target is not known.

TRB rearrangements spanning V, D and J were amplified using mixed TRB-A/B primers. MiXCR was run by TCRdb on the multiplex PCR reads, yielding one entry per CDR3 protein. The sample shows about 17,000 distinct CDR3 sequences, 50% of them seen only once. Findings and limits, study-wide: Across the chemotherapy interval, each cancer cohort showed higher median generation probability, suggesting thymic rebound. No conclusions about immunological memory after chemotherapy can be drawn from the repertoire data.

Sequencing used blood. This chain uses TRBV6-1 with TRBJ2-5; D not resolved. This clonotype originated in a human donor in good health. The CDR3 DNA reads as TGTGCCAGCAGTGACGCTCTGAGGACGGGGACCCAGTACTTC. This sequence encodes CASSDALRTGTQYF.